This passage covers 6 T cell receptor beta chains from one sample sequenced in a study of T-cell memory formation after mild COVID-19 (dated by TCRdb to about 2021). Receptors were amplified or captured by 5' RACE. These reads were obtained on an Illumina NovaSeq 6000. Through fastp at Q25 and MiXCR, TCRdb rebuilt clones from the public reads, retaining in-frame beta chains. Duplicate CDR3 protein sequences are folded into a single record with the most common DNA and genes. Here the sample has around 340,000 distinct CDR3 sequences; 13% to 15% occur a single time. In total, the top ten clones hold about 20% of the sample. Specimen: PBMCs or a T cell subset sorted from them (not recorded which). Every receptor here comes from a man younger than 30 who had mild COVID-19 (a few samples of this study predate the infection). The sample titles of this study are shuffled in the database, so cell type and time point are left out; the donor was told from shared clones.

This clonotype was seen a handful of times. The rearrangement joins TRBV6-5 to TRBJ1-1, with D maybe TRBD1 (5 bases). There are 15 residues in the CDR3. Trimming stripped 4 bases from V and 1 base from J, with 13 bases between. Germline values: CDR1 MNHEY, CDR2 SVGAGI. The CDR3 DNA follows: TGTGCCAGCAGTTCGGGAGGGGTAGAGAACACTGAAGCTTTCTTT. Its protein product is CASSSGGVENTEAFF.

This clonotype was observed a handful of times. The chain links TRBV12-3 or TRBV12-4 to TRBJ1-4; 8 positions agree with TRBD1. The CDR3 consists of 14 residues. After removal of 5 bases from V and 6 bases from J, the junction contained 5 bases not matched to a gene. The CDR3 here is CASSPRTGYEKLFF. CDR3 nucleotide sequence: TGTGCCAGCAGTCCCCGGACAGGGTATGAAAAACTGTTTTTT.

This chain uses TRBV12-3 or TRBV12-4 with TRBJ2-3; 7 nucleotides line up with TRBD1. Trimming removed 2 bases from V and 0 bases from J; junction bases left unmatched: 5. The CDR3 loop spans 16 amino acids. Here the CDR3 DNA reads TGTGCCAGCAGTTTAACCGGGACAGCTAGCACAGATACGCAGTATTTT. Residues: CASSLTGTASTDTQYF.

This clonotype was detected only a few times. The V call is TRBV10-3, the J call TRBJ2-2; D may be TRBD1 or TRBD2 (5 bases each). V was trimmed by 0 bases and J by 8 bases, leaving 10 bases between them. From germline, CDR1 is ENHRY and CDR2 SYGVKD. The CDR3 totals 14 residues. CDR3 sequence reads: CAISESRDPGELFF. The CDR3 nucleotides read TGTGCCATCAGTGAGTCGAGGGACCCAGGGGAGCTGTTTTTT.

This clonotype has ten or more counts. Compared with germline, one end of the junction differs, possibly owing to a read error. This chain connects TRBV11-1 to TRBJ2-1, with 9 bases aligning to TRBD1. This CDR3 has 11 residues. Germline CDR1 is SGHAT and CDR2 is FQDESV (reference sequence). The CDR3 DNA reads TGTGCCAGCAGCAAGGGACAGGGACGGGTCTTC. It encodes CASSKGQGRVF.

The rearrangement links TRBV7-2 to TRBJ1-2; D is ambiguous. V lost 2 bases, J lost 6 bases, and 13 bases lay in between. The germline CDR1 and CDR2 sequences are SGHTA and FQGNSA. CDR3 size: 14 residues. DNA of the CDR3: TGTGCCAGCAGCTTACATTGGTTAGTGCATGGCTACACCTTC. Its translation: CASSLHWLVHGYTF. The full variable domain, its missing parts supplied by reference TRBV7-2 and TRBJ1-2, is GAGVSQSPSNKVTEKGKDVELRCDPISGHTALYWYRQSLGQGLEFLIYFQGNSAPDKSGLPSDRFSAERTGGSVSTLTIQRTQQEDSAVYLCASSLHWLVHGYTFGSGTRLTVV.